This TCR beta chain emerged from a study of cytomegalovirus exposure and HLA in healthy donors. Broader study findings: Later analysis revealed greater clonal expansion in HLA-associated TCR beta chains than in equally common others.

V shed 7 bases and J 0 bases; nucleotides not matched to a gene: 6. The CDR3 is 15 amino acids. Germline CDR1 is LNHDA and CDR2 is SQIVND (reference sequence). With respect to this clone: Antigen: not known.

PCR was performed using 60 Vbeta and 13 Jbeta primers. Authors' processing steps: In a later analysis, roughly 11 million of some 80 million unique beta chains occurred in at least two donors. Libraries were prepared by immunoSEQ multiplex PCR; TCRdb keeps only in-frame clonotypes and omits some of them. Clonal size and the V and J genes are those of that table, whereas D and trimming came from the DNA. The sample contains 150,000 to 200,000 clones, approximately 84% of which appear only once. The material sequenced was PBMCs. The V and J genes are TRBV19 and TRBJ2-7, with TRBD1 matching over 10 bases. The clonotype was recovered from a male donor in good health and CMV-seropositive. The CDR3, as DNA: TGTGCCAGTACCTCGGGACAGGGGCCCTCCTACGAGCAGTACTTC. It codes for CASTSGQGPSYEQYF.